The 13 T cell receptor beta chains reported below all come from one sample, sequenced in a study of OX40 agonist ivuxolimab in advanced cancers. Sequencing was performed with immunoSEQ multiplex PCR; in TCRdb, only in-frame clones are kept and a portion is missing. The sample records tens of thousands of clones, approximately 85% being singletons. The sample consisted of CD4+ or CD8+ T cells sorted from blood, taken in a trial of the OX40 agonist ivuxolimab. The receptors were sampled from an adult with an advanced solid tumor such as melanoma, head and neck, liver or kidney cancer.

Only one count was recorded for this clone. The V and J genes are TRBV7-2 and TRBJ1-1, with TRBD1 identical over 7 bases. The germline V gene has CDR1 SGHTA and CDR2 FQGNSA. J gave up 2 bases and V 4 bases, and 4 bases lay outside the gene matches. The CDR3 is 14 amino acids. The CDR3 sequence is CASSSGQVNTEAFF. DNA for the CDR3: TGTGCCAGCAGCTCCGGACAGGTCAACACTGAAGCTTTCTTT.

The J gene is TRBJ1-1, the V gene TRBV28; 7 nucleotides match TRBD1. The CDR3 extends over 20 amino acids. CDR1 and CDR2 from the germline V gene are MDHEN and SYDVKM. The V segment lost 4 bases and the J segment 0 bases; nucleotides outside the gene matches: 20. In DNA, the CDR3 is TGTGCCAGCAGTTCCCCGCCTGGCGCCGGGGGACAGAACATGAACACTGAAGCTTTCTTT. It codes for CASSSPPGAGGQNMNTEAFF.

The CDR3 loop reads CASSLGQNSNQPQHF. CDR3 bases: TGCGCCAGCAGCTTGGGGCAGAATAGCAATCAGCCCCAGCATTTT. This rearrangement joins TRBV5-1 to TRBJ1-5; D is uncertain. The CDR3 has 15 amino acids. From germline, CDR1 is SGHRS and CDR2 YFSETQ. The ends were cut back, 0 bases at V and 0 bases at J, with 7 bases in the middle.

The chain is built from TRBV19 and TRBJ1-6, with 7 bases aligning to TRBD1. Germline loops: CDR1 LNHDA, CDR2 SQIVND (reference sequence). The length of the CDR3 is 14 residues. V shed 7 bases and J 10 bases; nucleotides not matched to a gene: 10. The CDR3: CASNTGVSGSPLHF. The CDR3 DNA sequence: TGTGCCAGTAATACAGGGGTGAGCGGGTCACCCCTCCACTTT. Drawing the rest from reference TRBV19 and TRBJ1-6, the complete variable domain is DGGITQSPKYLFRKEGQNVTLSCEQNLNHDAMYWYRQDPGQGLRLIYYSQIVNDFQKGDIAEGYSVSREKKESFPLTVTSAQKNPTAFYLCASNTGVSGSPLHFGNGTRLTVT.

This rearrangement joins TRBV14 to TRBJ1-2; 10 positions match TRBD1. J was trimmed by 7 bases and V by 3 bases; bases with no gene match: 8. The CDR3 has 15 residues. Germline V gene lookup returns CDR1 SGHDN and CDR2 FVKESK. The CDR3: CASSHSRDRGFGYTF. The CDR3, as DNA: TGTGCCAGCAGCCATTCACGGGACAGGGGTTTTGGCTACACCTTC.

This sequence joins TRBV6-6 and TRBJ1-1, with 7 bases lining up with TRBD1. J gave up 6 bases and V 4 bases, and 11 bases lay outside the gene matches. Germline V CDR1 and CDR2: MNHNY, SVGAGI (reference sequence). The CDR3 runs to 15 residues. Written as DNA, the CDR3 is TGTGCCAGCAGTTCCGAAGAACAGGGGAGCCCTGAAGCTTTCTTT. Protein sequence: CASSSEEQGSPEAFF.

This clone appeared once. The CDR3 reads CSVEAGQSYGYTF. The DNA of the CDR3 is TGCAGCGTTGAAGCGGGACAGAGCTATGGCTACACCTTC. This chain joins TRBV29-1 and TRBJ1-2; 7 nucleotides match TRBD1. V was pared by 1 base and J by 4 bases, with 3 bases of the junction left unmatched. The CDR3 contains 13 residues. In germline, CDR1 is SQVTM, CDR2 ANQGSEA.

The chain employs TRBV18 and TRBJ1-6, with D unresolved. Trimming pared 2 bases from V and 5 bases from J, leaving 4 bases between. Germline V lookup: CDR1 KGHSH, CDR2 LQKENI. CDR3 length: 13 residues. The CDR3 loop reads CASSPGNNSPLHF. DNA for the CDR3: TGTGCCAGCTCACCAGGGAATAATTCACCCCTCCACTTT.

The V call is TRBV6-1, the J call TRBJ2-5, with TRBD1 matching 8 bases. The DNA end lines up better with TRBJ2-7; the J call may be wrong. The CDR3 is made up of 15 amino acids. Germline V gene sequence: CDR1 MNHNS, CDR2 SASEGT. The CDR3 sequence is CASSGRQGARYEQYF. The CDR3 DNA is TGTGCCAGCAGTGGGCGTCAGGGGGCGCGTTACGAGCAGTACTTC.

The chain uses TRBV28 and TRBJ1-2; 7 nucleotides agree with TRBD1. The CDR3 contains 15 residues. In germline, CDR1 is MDHEN, CDR2 SYDVKM. J gave up 1 base and V 6 bases, and 8 bases lay outside the gene matches. The CDR3 region has the DNA TGTGCCAGCAGACCAACAGGGGCCCTTAACTATGGCTACACCTTC. This translates into CASRPTGALNYGYTF.

This chain links TRBV6-6 with TRBJ2-1; 14 bases align to TRBD2. J lost 8 bases, V lost 6 bases, and 9 bases had no gene match. The CDR3 extends over 16 amino acids. In germline, CDR1 is MNHNY, CDR2 SVGAGI (reference sequence). The DNA of the CDR3 is TGTGCCAGCAGAACCGGGACTAGCGGGAGTATCTATGAGCAGTTCTTC. The encoded protein is CASRTGTSGSIYEQFF.

The rearrangement uses TRBV4-2 and TRBJ1-1; D may be TRBD1 (5 bases). The V end lost 1 base, the J end lost 1 base, and 19 bases lay between the germline ends. This CDR3 spans 18 amino acids. The germline CDR1 and CDR2 sequences are LGHNA and YNFKEQ. The CDR3 protein is CASSQGSLGELGNTEAFF. The CDR3 nucleotides read TGTGCCAGCAGCCAAGGGAGTTTGGGGGAATTGGGGAACACTGAAGCTTTCTTT.

This chain uses TRBV12-5 with TRBJ1-2; 10 bases align to TRBD1. The length of the CDR3 is 14 residues. Germline assignment: CDR1 LGHNT and CDR2 FRNRAP. With 6 bases clipped from V and 8 bases from J, the junction kept 9 bases outside the gene matches. The CDR3 is CASGAGDRGAGYTF. The CDR3 bases are TGTGCTAGTGGCGCTGGGGACAGGGGAGCGGGCTACACCTTC. Full variable domain (rest looked up from reference TRBV12-5 and TRBJ1-2): DARVTQTPRHKVTEMGQEVTMRCQPILGHNTVFWYRQTMMQGLELLAYFRNRAPLDDSGMPKDRFSAEMPDATLATLKIQPSEPRDSAVYFCASGAGDRGAGYTFGSGTRLTVV.